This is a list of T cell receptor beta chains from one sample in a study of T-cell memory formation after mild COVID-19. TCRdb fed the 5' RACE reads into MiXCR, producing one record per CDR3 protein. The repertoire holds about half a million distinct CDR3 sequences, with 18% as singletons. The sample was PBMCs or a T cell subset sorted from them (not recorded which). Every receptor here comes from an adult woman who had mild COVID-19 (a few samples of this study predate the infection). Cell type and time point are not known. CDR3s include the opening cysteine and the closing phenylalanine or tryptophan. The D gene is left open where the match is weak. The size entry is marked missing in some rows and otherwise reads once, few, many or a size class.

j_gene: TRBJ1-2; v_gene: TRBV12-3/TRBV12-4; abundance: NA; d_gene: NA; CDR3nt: TGTGCCAGCAGTCTCCCTCCAGGGGATGGCTACACCTTC; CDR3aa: CASSLPPGDGYTF
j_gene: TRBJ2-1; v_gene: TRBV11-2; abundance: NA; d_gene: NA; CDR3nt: TGTGCCAGCAGCTTAGTGCGGGAATCACATGAGCAGTTCTTC; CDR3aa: CASSLVRESHEQFF
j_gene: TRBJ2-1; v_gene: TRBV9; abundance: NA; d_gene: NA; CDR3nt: TGTGCCAGCAGCGTAGAAGACGTCGGGGAGCAGTTCTTC; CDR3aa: CASSVEDVGEQFF
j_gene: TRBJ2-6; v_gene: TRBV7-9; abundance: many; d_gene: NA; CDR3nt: TGTGCCAGCAGCTTCAGGCGGCGGCAGGGTGGTGGGGCCAACGTCCTGACTTTC; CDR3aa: CASSFRRRQGGGANVLTF
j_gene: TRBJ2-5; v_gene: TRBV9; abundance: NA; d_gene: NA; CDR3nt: TGTGCCAGCAGCGTAGAAGGGAAATTTGTAGAGACCCAGTACTTC; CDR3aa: CASSVEGKFVETQYF
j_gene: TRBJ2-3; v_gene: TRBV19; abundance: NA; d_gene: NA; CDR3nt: TGTGCCAGTAGAATCGGGAGCATTGTAGATACGCAGTATTTT; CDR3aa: CASRIGSIVDTQYF
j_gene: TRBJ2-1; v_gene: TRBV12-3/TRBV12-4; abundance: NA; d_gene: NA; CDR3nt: TGTGCCAGCAGTTTCACCAAAGAGCAGTTCTTC; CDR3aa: CASSFTKEQFF
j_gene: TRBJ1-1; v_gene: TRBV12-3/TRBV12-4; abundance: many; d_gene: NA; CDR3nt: TGTGCCAGCAGTTTTCAGGGAGACACTGAAGCTTTCTTT; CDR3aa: CASSFQGDTEAFF
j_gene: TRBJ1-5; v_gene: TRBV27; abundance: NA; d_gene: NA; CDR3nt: TGTGCCAGCAGTGTAACGGGCCCTTGGCCCCAGCATTTT; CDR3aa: CASSVTGPWPQHF
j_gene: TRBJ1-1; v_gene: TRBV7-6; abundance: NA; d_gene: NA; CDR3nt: TGTGCCAGCAGCACACTCGGACAGACGAACACTGAAGCTTTCTTT; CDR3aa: CASSTLGQTNTEAFF
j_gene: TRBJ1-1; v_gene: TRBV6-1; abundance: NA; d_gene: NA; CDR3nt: TGTGCCAGCAGTGCAACAGGGCTCAACACTGAAGCTTTCTTT; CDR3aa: CASSATGLNTEAFF
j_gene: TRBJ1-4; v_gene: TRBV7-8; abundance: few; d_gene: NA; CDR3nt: TGTGCCAGCAGCCACGGGGCGGTCAATGAAAAACTGTTTTTT; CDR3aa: CASSHGAVNEKLFF
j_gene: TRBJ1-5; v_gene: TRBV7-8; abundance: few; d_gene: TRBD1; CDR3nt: TGTGCCAGCAGCTTATATGGCGGACAGGGGTACCAGCCCCAGCATTTT; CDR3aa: CASSLYGGQGYQPQHF
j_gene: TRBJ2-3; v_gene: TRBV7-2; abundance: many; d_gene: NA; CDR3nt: TGTGCCAGCAGCTGGACAGTGAGCACAGATACGCAGTATTTT; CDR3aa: CASSWTVSTDTQYF
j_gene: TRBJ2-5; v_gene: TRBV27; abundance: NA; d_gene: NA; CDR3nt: TGTGCCAGCAGTTTTAGTCCAGGGACCGGGGGAGAGACCCAGTACTTC; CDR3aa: CASSFSPGTGGETQYF
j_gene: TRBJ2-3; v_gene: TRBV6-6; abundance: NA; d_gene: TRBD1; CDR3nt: TGTGCCAGCAGCCCTATTAACAGGGGACCCAGAGATACGCAGTATTTT; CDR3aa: CASSPINRGPRDTQYF
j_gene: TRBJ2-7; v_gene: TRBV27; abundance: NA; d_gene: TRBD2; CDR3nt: TGTGCCAGCAGAGGGCGGGGGGGCTACGAGCAGTACTTC; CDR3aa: CASRGRGGYEQYF
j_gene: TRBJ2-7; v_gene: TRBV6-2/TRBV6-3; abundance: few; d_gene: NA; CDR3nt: TGTGCCAGCAGTTACTCTCTCGGGCAGCAGTACTTC; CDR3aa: CASSYSLGQQYF
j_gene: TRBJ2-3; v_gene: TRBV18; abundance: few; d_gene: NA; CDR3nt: TGTGCCAGCTCACCCGCCAGGGGCTCGACAGATACGCAGTATTTT; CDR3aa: CASSPARGSTDTQYF
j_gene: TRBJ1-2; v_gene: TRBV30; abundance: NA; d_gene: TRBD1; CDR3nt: TGTGCCTGGAGTCAGGACAGGGGGCTTGGAGGCTACACCTTC; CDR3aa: CAWSQDRGLGGYTF
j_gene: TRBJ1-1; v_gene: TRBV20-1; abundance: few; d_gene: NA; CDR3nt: TGCAGTGCTAGAGGGGGATCAACGGCCACTGAAGCTTTCTTT; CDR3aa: CSARGGSTATEAFF
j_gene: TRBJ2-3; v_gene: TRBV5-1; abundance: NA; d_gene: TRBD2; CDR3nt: TGCGCCAGCAGCTTACTAGCGGGAGGGCCAATAGATACGCAGTATTTT; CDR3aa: CASSLLAGGPIDTQYF
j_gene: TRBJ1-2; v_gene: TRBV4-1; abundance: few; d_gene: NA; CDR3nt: TGCGCCAGCAGCCAAGGTCGGGGGTACTATGGCTACACCTTC; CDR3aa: CASSQGRGYYGYTF
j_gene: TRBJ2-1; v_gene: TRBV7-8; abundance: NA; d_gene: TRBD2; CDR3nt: TGTGCCAGCAGCATTAACGTCGGGGGGACTAGCGGGGCATATGAGCAGTTCTTC; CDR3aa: CASSINVGGTSGAYEQFF
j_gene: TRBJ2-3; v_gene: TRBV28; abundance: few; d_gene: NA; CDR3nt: TGTGCCAGCAGTTTGGGGCAGTACTACGCAGATACGCAGTATTTT; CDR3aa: CASSLGQYYADTQYF
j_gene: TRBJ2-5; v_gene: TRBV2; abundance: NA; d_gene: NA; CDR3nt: TGTGCCAGCAACCCGGGACACCTTGGGGAGACCCAGTACTTC; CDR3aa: CASNPGHLGETQYF
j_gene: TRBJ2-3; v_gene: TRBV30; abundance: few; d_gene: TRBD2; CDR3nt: TGTGCCTGGAGTGTACGAGCGGGAGTCTCAGATACGCAGTATTTT; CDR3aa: CAWSVRAGVSDTQYF
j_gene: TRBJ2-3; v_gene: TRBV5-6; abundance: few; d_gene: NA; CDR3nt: TGTGCCAGCAGCTTCTACTCAGGGACTGGCACAGATACGCAGTATTTT; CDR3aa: CASSFYSGTGTDTQYF
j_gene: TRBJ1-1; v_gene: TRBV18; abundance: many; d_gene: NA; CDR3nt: TGTGCCAGCTCACCGGAAACCAGGGGCACTGAAGCTTTCTTT; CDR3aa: CASSPETRGTEAFF
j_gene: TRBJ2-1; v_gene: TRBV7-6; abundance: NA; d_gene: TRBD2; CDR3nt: TGTGCCAGCAGCTTAGTAAAGGGAGGGGATGAGCAGTTCTTC; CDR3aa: CASSLVKGGDEQFF
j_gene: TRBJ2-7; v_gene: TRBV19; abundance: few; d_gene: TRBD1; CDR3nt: TGTGCCAGTAGTACCCGGACAGGGCTACACTACGAGCAGTACTTC; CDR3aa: CASSTRTGLHYEQYF
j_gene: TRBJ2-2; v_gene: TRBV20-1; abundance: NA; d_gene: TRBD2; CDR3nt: TGCAGTGCTAGAGAGGCGACTAGCGCCACCGGGGAGCTGTTTTTT; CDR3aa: CSAREATSATGELFF
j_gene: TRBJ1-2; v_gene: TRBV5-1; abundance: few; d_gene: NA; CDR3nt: TGCGCCAGCAGCCGAACAGCGGGGGTTAGAGGCTACACCTTC; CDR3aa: CASSRTAGVRGYTF
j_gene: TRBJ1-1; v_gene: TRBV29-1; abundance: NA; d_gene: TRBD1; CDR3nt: TGCAGCGTTGACCCCATTGACAGACAGGGGGACGGTCGGGACACTGAAGCTTTCTTT; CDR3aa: CSVDPIDRQGDGRDTEAFF
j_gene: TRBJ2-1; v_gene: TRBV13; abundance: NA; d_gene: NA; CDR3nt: TGTGCCAGCAGCTTAGTAGTCGGGCCCTCTAATGAGCAGTTCTTC; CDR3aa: CASSLVVGPSNEQFF
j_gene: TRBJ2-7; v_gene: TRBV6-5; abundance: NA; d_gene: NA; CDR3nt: TGTGCCAGCTCCAACCCGGGATACTCCTACGAGCAGTACTTC; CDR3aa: CASSNPGYSYEQYF
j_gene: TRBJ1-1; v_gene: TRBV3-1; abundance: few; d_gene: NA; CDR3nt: TGTGCCAGCAGCCAAGAACCCGGGATAGGGATGAACACTGAAGCTTTCTTT; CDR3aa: CASSQEPGIGMNTEAFF
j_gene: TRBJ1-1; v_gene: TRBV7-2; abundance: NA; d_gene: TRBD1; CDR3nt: TGTGCCAGCAGCGGACAGGGGTACACTGAAGCTTTCTTT; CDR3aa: CASSGQGYTEAFF
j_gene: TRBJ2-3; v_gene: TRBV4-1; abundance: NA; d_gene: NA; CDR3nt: TGCGCCAGCAGCCACCCCGATGCTGGAGTACAGTATTTT; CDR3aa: CASSHPDAGVQYF
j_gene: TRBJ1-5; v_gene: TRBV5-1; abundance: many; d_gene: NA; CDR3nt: TGTGCCAGCAGCTCCGGCCAGGGTCCCAATCAGCCCCAGCATTTT; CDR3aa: CASSSGQGPNQPQHF
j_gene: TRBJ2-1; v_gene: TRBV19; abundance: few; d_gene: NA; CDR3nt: TGTGCCAGTAGTATAAGCCCAGGATCCGAGCAGTTCTTC; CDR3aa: CASSISPGSEQFF
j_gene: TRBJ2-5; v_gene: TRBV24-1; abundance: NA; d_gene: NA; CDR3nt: TGTGCCACCAGCCGGGACTACCAAGAGACCCAGTACTTC; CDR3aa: CATSRDYQETQYF
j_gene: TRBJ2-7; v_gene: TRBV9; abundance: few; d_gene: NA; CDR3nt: TGTGCCAGCAGCCAGTATCTCAGCACACACGAGCAGTACTTC; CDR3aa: CASSQYLSTHEQYF
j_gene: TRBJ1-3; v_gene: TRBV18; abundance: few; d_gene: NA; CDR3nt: TGTGCCAGCTCACCAACGGCTCAGGGGTCAGGCTCTGGAAACACCATATATTTT; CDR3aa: CASSPTAQGSGSGNTIYF
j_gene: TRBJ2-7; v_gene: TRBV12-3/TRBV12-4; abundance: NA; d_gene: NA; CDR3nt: TGTGCCAGCAGTCCACTGAACTACGAGCAGTACTTC; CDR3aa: CASSPLNYEQYF
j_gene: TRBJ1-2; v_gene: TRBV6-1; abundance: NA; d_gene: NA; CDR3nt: TGTGCCAGCAGTGAAGCAGGGATGTTGTTCTATGGCTACACCTTC; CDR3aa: CASSEAGMLFYGYTF
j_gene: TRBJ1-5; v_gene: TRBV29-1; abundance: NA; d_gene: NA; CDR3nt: TGCAGCGTTGTTTTTTCGGGACATCAGCCCCAGCATTTT; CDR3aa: CSVVFSGHQPQHF
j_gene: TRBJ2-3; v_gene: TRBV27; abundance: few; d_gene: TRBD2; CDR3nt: TGTGCCAGCAGTTCGACTAGCGGGAGTTTAGATACGCAGTATTTT; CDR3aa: CASSSTSGSLDTQYF
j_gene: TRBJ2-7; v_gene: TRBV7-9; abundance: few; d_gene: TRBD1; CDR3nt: TGTGCCAGCAGCTTAGGCCTCGGGACAGGAGACTTCTCCTACGAGCAGTACTTC; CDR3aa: CASSLGLGTGDFSYEQYF
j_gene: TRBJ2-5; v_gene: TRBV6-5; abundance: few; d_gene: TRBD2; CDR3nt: TGTGCCAGCAGTTACTCGTCTAGCGGGGCTACCCAAGAGACCCAGTACTTC; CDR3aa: CASSYSSSGATQETQYF
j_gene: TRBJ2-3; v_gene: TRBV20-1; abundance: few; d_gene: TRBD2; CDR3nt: TGCAGTGCTAGGGGGACTAGCGGAACAGATACGCAGTATTTT; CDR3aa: CSARGTSGTDTQYF
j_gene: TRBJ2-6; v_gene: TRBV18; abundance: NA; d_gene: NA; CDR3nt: TGTGCCAGCTTCCCGGACTATCGCCCTGGGGCCAACGTCCTGACTTTC; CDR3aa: CASFPDYRPGANVLTF